These 19 T cell receptor beta chains were all obtained from the same sample, sequenced in a study of T cell repertoires in cytomegalovirus infection. TCRdb itself ran the reads through MiXCR, one entry per CDR3 protein. The sample records about 300,000 distinct CDR3 sequences, 9.6% being singletons. The sequenced material came from PBMCs. These receptors were obtained from a human donor in good health (CMV status not recorded). Some clones in this sample may be carry-over from other donors' samples.

The table lists this clonotype with many counts. The rearrangement joins TRBV28 to TRBJ2-7; D possibly corresponds to TRBD2 (5 bases). Germline V CDR1 and CDR2: MDHEN, SYDVKM. V was clipped by 5 bases and J by 3 bases, with 17 bases between them. The CDR3 totals 15 residues. The CDR3 sequence: CASSPRRGLDYEQYV. As DNA, the CDR3 is TGTGCCAGCAGTCCCCGGCGCGGACTTGACTACGAGCAGTACGTC.

This chain uses TRBV28 with TRBJ2-3, with D possibly being TRBD1 or TRBD2 (5 bases each). The CDR3 loop spans 14 amino acids. Trimming cost V 2 bases and J 8 bases, with 14 bases left between them. Germline-derived CDR1 and CDR2 are MDHEN and SYDVKM. CDR3 sequence: CASSLRVNGGTQYF. The CDR3 coding sequence is TGTGCCAGCAGTTTAAGGGTGAATGGGGGTACGCAGTATTTT.

This clonotype was counted many times. V and J are TRBV7-8 and TRBJ2-5; TRBD2 agrees at 7 bases. The CDR3 runs 14 residues. Looked up from germline, CDR1 is SGHVS and CDR2 is FQNEAQ. The V gene end was trimmed by 5 bases and the J gene end by 7 bases; junction bases not matched to a gene: 10. The CDR3 reads CASSPRERGLTQYF. For the CDR3, the DNA is TGTGCCAGCAGCCCACGGGAGCGGGGCCTGACCCAGTACTTC.

Ten or more counts support this clonotype. V usage is TRBV10-3 and J usage is TRBJ2-7; no clear D gene. The CDR3 is 12 amino acids. The V gene lost 8 bases and the J gene lost 3 bases, with 11 bases spanning the gap. Germline V CDR1 and CDR2: ENHRY, SYGVKD. CDR3 protein: CAISSPGYEQYF. In DNA form, the CDR3 reads TGTGCCATCTCGTCGCCGGGCTACGAGCAGTACTTC.

V and J are TRBV20-1 and TRBJ2-5; possibly TRBD2 for D (7 bases). The CDR3 length is 14 residues. CDR1 DFQATT and CDR2 SNEGSKA come from the germline V gene (reference sequence). V was pared by 8 bases and J by 3 bases, with 19 bases between. The CDR3 loop reads CSTNPRGDKETQYF. The CDR3 nucleotides are TGCAGTACTAACCCTCGGGGGGACAAAGAGACCCAGTACTTC.

This clonotype was seen at least ten times. This clone may be a read error of a much larger clone one base away. V is TRBV6-2 or TRBV6-3 and J is TRBJ1-1, with D unresolved. Germline V CDR1 and CDR2: MNHEY, SVGEGT. The CDR3 has 14 amino acids. The V and J ends lost 2 bases and 0 bases respectively, with 7 bases between them. Here the CDR3 reads CASSYPGLNTEAFF. The CDR3 DNA reads TGTGCCAGCAGTTACCCGGGGTTGAACACTGAAGCTTTCTTT.

V gene TRBV5-1 combines with J gene TRBJ2-2; D not certain. CDR3 length: 15 residues. Germline CDR1 and CDR2: SGHRS and YFSETQ. The V end lost 7 bases, the J end lost 3 bases, and 16 bases lay between the germline ends. As DNA, the CDR3 is TGCGCCAGCGGACCGTCCGGGCCCCACACCGGGGAGCTGTTTTTT. Its translation: CASGPSGPHTGELFF.

This clonotype appeared many times. The chain joins TRBV2 to TRBJ2-1; TRBD1 is a possible D gene (6 bases). The CDR3 is 15 amino acids. CDR1 and CDR2 from the germline V gene are SNHLY and FYNNEI. The germline V and J ends were trimmed by 0 bases and 8 bases, with 14 bases remaining between them. The CDR3 region is CASSEAGYPGDEQFF. As DNA, the CDR3 is TGTGCCAGCAGTGAAGCGGGGTATCCAGGGGATGAGCAGTTCTTC.

This clonotype showed up many times. The CDR3 reads CASSTTGTGTYEQYV. In DNA form, the CDR3 reads TGTGCCAGCAGTACCACCGGGACAGGAACCTACGAGCAGTACGTC. This chain joins TRBV12-3 or TRBV12-4 and TRBJ2-7, with TRBD1 identical over 8 bases. This CDR3 has 15 residues. V trimming: 5 bases; J trimming: 2 bases; junction bases outside the gene matches: 8.

At least ten counts were recorded for this clonotype. The chain links TRBV6-5 to TRBJ2-2; D tentatively reads TRBD1 or TRBD2 (5 bases each). This CDR3 has 15 residues. Germline V lookup: CDR1 MNHEY, CDR2 SVGAGI. V lost 6 bases, J lost 0 bases, and 11 bases lay in between. Here the CDR3 DNA reads TGTGCCAGCAGCACCGGGACGGCGAACACCGGGGAGCTGTTTTTT. The encoded protein is CASSTGTANTGELFF.

This clonotype was recorded at least ten times. The rearrangement uses TRBV7-2 and TRBJ2-7; 10 nucleotides line up with TRBD2. Trimming removed 5 bases from V and 0 bases from J; junction bases left unmatched: 4. The length of the CDR3 is 15 residues. Germline CDR1 SGHTA, CDR2 FQGNSA. CDR3 region: CASSQSGGGSYEQYV. The CDR3 coding sequence is TGTGCCAGCAGCCAAAGCGGGGGGGGCTCCTACGAGCAGTACGTC.

This clonotype was picked up many times. This chain uses TRBV20-1 with TRBJ2-3, with D tentatively TRBD1 (6 bases). Germline loops: CDR1 DFQATT, CDR2 SNEGSKA (reference sequence). V dropped 5 bases and J dropped 1 base, with 16 bases sitting between them. The CDR3 is 15 amino acids. Here the CDR3 reads CSADIRGRGTDTQYF. For the CDR3, the DNA is TGCAGTGCTGATATCAGGGGAAGAGGCACAGATACGCAGTATTTT.

Ten or more counts support this clonotype. J is TRBJ2-7 and V is TRBV10-3, with D possibly TRBD1 on 5 matching bases. CDR1 is ENHRY and CDR2 is SYGVKD in the germline V gene. Between the trimmed V and J ends, which lost 6 bases and 6 bases, there was a span of 12 bases. The CDR3 extends over 12 amino acids. CDR3 sequence reads: CAIRDTLGEQYV. DNA for the CDR3: TGTGCCATCAGGGACACTTTAGGCGAGCAGTACGTC.

This clonotype was seen only a few times. The chain is built from TRBV29-1 and TRBJ2-5, with no clear D. CDR3 size: 11 residues. From germline, CDR1 is SQVTM and CDR2 ANQGSEA. V was cut by 7 bases and J by 5 bases, with 11 bases left in between. CDR3 in amino acids: CSAGLSETQYF. DNA of the CDR3: TGCAGCGCTGGGTTATCGGAGACCCAGTACTTC.

This clonotype came up many times. J is TRBJ1-1 and V is TRBV7-9, with 9 bases identical to TRBD1. Germline V CDR1 and CDR2: SEHNR, FQNEAQ (reference sequence). The CDR3 runs to 14 residues. V trimming: 5 bases; J trimming: 11 bases; junction bases outside the gene matches: 12. This chain's CDR3 is CASSGGTGRLRAFF. In DNA, the CDR3 is TGTGCCAGCAGCGGGGGGACAGGGCGACTGAGGGCTTTCTTT.

V usage is TRBV29-1 and J usage is TRBJ1-1; D unresolved. V gave up 1 base and J gave up 4 bases, with 7 bases separating them. CDR3 length: 12 residues. Germline values: CDR1 SQVTM, CDR2 ANQGSEA. CDR3 region: CSVEGAGTEAFF. CDR3 DNA sequence: TGCAGCGTTGAAGGAGCGGGCACTGAAGCTTTCTTT.

This clonotype came up many times. The chain has TRBV7-2 and TRBJ1-2, with D possibly being TRBD1 (5 bases). This CDR3 is built from 18 residues. Trimming left V 2 bases short and J 8 bases short, with 27 bases between. CDR1 is SGHTA, CDR2 FQGNSA, per germline. CDR3: CASSLILNSQGSGGGYTF. The CDR3 DNA reads as TGTGCCAGCAGCTTAATTTTAAATTCGCAGGGTTCGGGAGGAGGCTACACCTTC.

The CDR3 spells CASSEGGVANIQYF. CDR3 in DNA: TGTGCCAGCAGTGAAGGGGGGGTGGCGAACATTCAGTACTTC. The rearrangement links TRBV2 to TRBJ2-4; tentatively, D is TRBD2 (6 bases). This CDR3 comprises 14 residues. In germline, CDR1 is SNHLY, CDR2 FYNNEI. Deletions cut 1 base from V and 7 bases from J, with 11 bases between.

This clonotype was picked up many times. V and J are TRBV12-3 or TRBV12-4 and TRBJ1-4, with 11 bases aligning to TRBD1. Trimming cost V 3 bases and J 8 bases; bases outside gene matches: 5. The CDR3 runs 15 residues. The CDR3 sequence: CASSFGTGGGEKLFF. As DNA, the CDR3 is TGTGCCAGCAGTTTTGGGACAGGGGGAGGCGAAAAACTGTTTTTT.